Listed here is a single T cell receptor (beta chain). The target antigen is unknown. This entry belongs to a study of T-cell reconstitution after alpha-beta-depleted transplantation in children. Study-level results: It was newly produced T cells that mostly accounted for T-cell counts and diversity one year after transplant. Reported findings indicate that, about two months after transplant, alpha-beta T cells came from several hundred expanded clones, which were derived from non-depleted graft cells.

Preparation of the TCRbeta library used unique molecular identifiers. Via MiXCR, TCRdb re-called the PCR reads, giving one row per CDR3 protein. The table shows 500,000 to 650,000 distinct CDR3 sequences, with about an eighth occurring only once. V was trimmed by 4 bases and J by 4 bases, leaving 7 bases between them. CDR1 and CDR2 (germline): MDHEN, SYDVKM. The CDR3 loop spans 12 amino acids. V and J are TRBV28 and TRBJ2-5; D gene ambiguous. Specimen: PBMCs, mostly from graft donor cells, collected 360 days after TCRalphabeta/CD19-depleted stem cell transplant. The TCR sequence derives from a male patient younger than 18 who had a stem cell transplant for acute myeloid leukemia, so the T cells may come from the graft donor. Here the CDR3 reads CASSSTRETQYF. The CDR3 coding sequence is TGTGCCAGCAGTTCCACACGAGAGACCCAGTACTTC.